A single T cell receptor beta chain is shown here with its context. Its antigen remains unidentified. Qualities for individual bases were not recorded, and no much larger clone is one base off. The treatment or condition label, as the study defines it: randomized to nivolumab then ipilimumab (arm A) or the reverse (arm B). Prior DNA-damaging chemotherapy had not been received by any trial patient. Samples were obtained from patients with melanoma enrolled in CheckMate 064, a randomized, open-label phase II trial of sequential checkpoint blockade. Tumor TCR sequencing used genomic DNA from formalin-fixed paraffin-embedded (FFPE) tissue samples. TCRbeta CDR3 regions were immunosequenced from genomic DNA with the immunoSEQ Assay. Genomic DNA was amplified by bias-controlled multiplex PCR before high-throughput sequencing. Turning to the authors' computational methods: To quantify the absolute abundance of each unique TCRbeta CDR3 region, the sequences were collapsed and filtered. Clonality, defined as 1 minus Pielou's evenness, was calculated using only productive rearrangements. To compute tumor T-cell fraction, TCRbeta template counts were normalized to usable DNA, with usable DNA estimated from several housekeeping genes. Clones with significantly greater frequencies in on-treatment versus baseline samples were identified using a previously published method. This immuneACCESS table, as held by TCRdb, lists in-frame sequences with V and J called but not all clones. Of the missing ones, under half trace to an unresolved V gene in checked studies; the others have no known cause. Clone size and V and J calls were adopted from that table, with D and trimming inferred from the DNA. The sample has about 2,000 clones on record, 30% of them singletons. Of the sample, under 25% is held by the ten largest clones.

The data were obtained in a study of sequential checkpoint blockade in melanoma (dated by TCRdb to about 2019). Some background on the complete study: Using 1:1 randomization, the trial assigned patients either to first-line nivolumab followed by ipilimumab (arm A) or to ipilimumab followed by nivolumab (arm B). Maintenance nivolumab came after both trial sequences. For roughly 20 patients, matched tumor biopsies were taken both before treatment and at week 13, after single-agent nivolumab (arm A) or ipilimumab (arm B). The same lesion was the source of approximately 86% of the matched pre- and post-treatment tumor biopsy pairs. DNA from about 97 melanoma tumor samples collected before treatment underwent TCRbeta immunosequencing. Broader findings and caveats from the paper: The model for predicting response that combines TCR metrics with mutation burden needs to be validated in larger, independent patient cohorts. In the nivolumab-first arm (arm A), pretreatment tumor TIL clonality was associated with response (P = .04). Within-arm analyses of tumor T-cell fraction were constrained by small sample sizes and reduced statistical power. Achieving clinical benefit was about 30 times more likely for patients whose tumor T-cell fraction and clonality increased by week 13. PD-L1 staining and CD8+ T-cell counts correlated with tumor T-cell fraction and clonality, whereas mutational load did not.

The V end loses 3 bases and the J end loses 3 bases, and a stretch of 16 bases separates them. The CDR3 holds 16 amino acids from the cysteine to the phenylalanine. The sequence is cut down to CDR3 DNA, 48 bases in frame from base 1. According to the germline V gene, CDR1 reads MGHDK and CDR2 reads SYGVNS. The sequencing here drew on tumor tissue (inferred from file names), taken from a patient given nivolumab and ipilimumab in sequence. The rearrangement combines TRBV25-1 with TRBJ2-3, with a weak D call of TRBD2 (6 bases match). The sequence was collected from a human donor with melanoma. The nucleotides are TGTGCCAGCAGTGAGGACCAGGGAGGCATAACAGATACGCAGTATTTT. Translated, it reads CASSEDQGGITDTQYF.